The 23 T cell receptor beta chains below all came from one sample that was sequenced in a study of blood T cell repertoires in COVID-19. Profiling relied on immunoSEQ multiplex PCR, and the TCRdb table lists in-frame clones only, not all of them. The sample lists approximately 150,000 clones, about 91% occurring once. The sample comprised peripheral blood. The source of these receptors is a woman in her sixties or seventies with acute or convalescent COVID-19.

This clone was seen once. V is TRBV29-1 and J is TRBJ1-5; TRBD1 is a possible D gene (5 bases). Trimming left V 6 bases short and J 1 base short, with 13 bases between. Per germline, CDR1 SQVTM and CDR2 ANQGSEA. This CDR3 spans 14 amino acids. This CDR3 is CSVGAGVSNQPQHF. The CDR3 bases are TGCAGCGTCGGGGCGGGGGTAAGCAATCAGCCCCAGCATTTT. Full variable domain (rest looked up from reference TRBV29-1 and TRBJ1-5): SAVISQKPSRDICQRGTSLTIQCQVDSQVTMMFWYRQQPGQSLTLIATANQGSEATYESGFVIDKFPISRPNLTFSTLTVSNMSPEDSSIYLCSVGAGVSNQPQHFGDGTRLSIL.

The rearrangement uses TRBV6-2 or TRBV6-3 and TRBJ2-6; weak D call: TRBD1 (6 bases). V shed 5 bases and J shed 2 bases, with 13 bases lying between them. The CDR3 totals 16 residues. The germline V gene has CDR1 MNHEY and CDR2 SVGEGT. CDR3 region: CASSRTRTAGANVLTF. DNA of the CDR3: TGTGCCAGCAGTCGAACCAGGACAGCTGGGGCCAACGTCCTGACTTTC.

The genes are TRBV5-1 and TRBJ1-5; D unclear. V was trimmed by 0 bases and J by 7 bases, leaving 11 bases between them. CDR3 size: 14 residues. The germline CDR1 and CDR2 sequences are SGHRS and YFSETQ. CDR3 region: CASSLDGEEQPQHF. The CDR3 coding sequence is TGCGCCAGCAGCTTGGACGGGGAGGAGCAGCCCCAGCATTTT.

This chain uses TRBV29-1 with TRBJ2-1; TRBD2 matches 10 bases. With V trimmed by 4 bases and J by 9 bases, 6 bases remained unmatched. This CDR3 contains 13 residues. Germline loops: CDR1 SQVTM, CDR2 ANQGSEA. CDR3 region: CSVGQRGGTEQFF. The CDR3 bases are TGCAGCGTTGGACAGCGGGGGGGGACTGAGCAGTTCTTC.

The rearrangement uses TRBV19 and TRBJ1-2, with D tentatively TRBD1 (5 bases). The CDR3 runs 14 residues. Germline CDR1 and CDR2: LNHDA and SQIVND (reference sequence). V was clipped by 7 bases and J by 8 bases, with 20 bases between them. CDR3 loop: CASTPGPTGYGYTF. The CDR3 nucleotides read TGTGCCAGTACCCCAGGTCCAACAGGATACGGCTACACCTTC.

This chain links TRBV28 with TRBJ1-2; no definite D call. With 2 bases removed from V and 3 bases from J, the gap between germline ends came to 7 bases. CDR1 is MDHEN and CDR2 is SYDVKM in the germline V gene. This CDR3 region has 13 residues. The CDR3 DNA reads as TGTGCCAGCAGTTTAACAGAGTACTATGGCTACACCTTC. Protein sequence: CASSLTEYYGYTF.

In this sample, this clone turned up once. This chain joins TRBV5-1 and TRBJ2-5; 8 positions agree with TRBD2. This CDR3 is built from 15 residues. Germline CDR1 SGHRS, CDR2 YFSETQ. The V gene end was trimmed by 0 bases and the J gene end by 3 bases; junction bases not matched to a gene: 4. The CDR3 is CASSLDGTREETQYF. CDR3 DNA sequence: TGCGCCAGCAGCTTGGATGGGACTAGAGAAGAGACCCAGTACTTC.

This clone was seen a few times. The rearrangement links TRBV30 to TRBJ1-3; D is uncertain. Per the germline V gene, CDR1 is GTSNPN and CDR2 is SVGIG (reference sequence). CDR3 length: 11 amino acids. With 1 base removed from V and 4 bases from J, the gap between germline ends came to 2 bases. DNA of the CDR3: TGTGCCTGGAGTGCGGGAAACACCATATATTTT. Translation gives CAWSAGNTIYF.

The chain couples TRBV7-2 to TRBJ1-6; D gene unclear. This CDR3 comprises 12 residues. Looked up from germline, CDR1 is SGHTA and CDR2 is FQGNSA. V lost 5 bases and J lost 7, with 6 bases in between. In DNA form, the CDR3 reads TGTGCCAGCAGCAACACGAATTCACCCCTCCACTTT. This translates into CASSNTNSPLHF.

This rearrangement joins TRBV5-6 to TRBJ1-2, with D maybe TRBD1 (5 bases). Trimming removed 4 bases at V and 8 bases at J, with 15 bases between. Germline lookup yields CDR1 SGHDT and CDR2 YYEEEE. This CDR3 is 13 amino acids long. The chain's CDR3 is CASSPPGFQGYTF. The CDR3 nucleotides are TGTGCCAGCAGCCCCCCAGGGTTTCAGGGCTACACCTTC.

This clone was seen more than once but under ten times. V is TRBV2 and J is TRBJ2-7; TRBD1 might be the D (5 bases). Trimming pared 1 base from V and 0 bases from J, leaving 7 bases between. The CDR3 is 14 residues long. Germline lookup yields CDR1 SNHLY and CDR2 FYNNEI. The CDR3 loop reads CASSEGTLSYEQYF. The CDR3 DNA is TGTGCCAGCAGTGAAGGGACACTCTCCTACGAGCAGTACTTC.

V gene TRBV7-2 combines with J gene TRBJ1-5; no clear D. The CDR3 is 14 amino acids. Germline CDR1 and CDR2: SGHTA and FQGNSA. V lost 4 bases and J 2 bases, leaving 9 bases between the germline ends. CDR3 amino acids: CASSWSRGNQPQHF. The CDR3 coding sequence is TGTGCCAGCAGCTGGAGTCGGGGCAATCAGCCCCAGCATTTT.

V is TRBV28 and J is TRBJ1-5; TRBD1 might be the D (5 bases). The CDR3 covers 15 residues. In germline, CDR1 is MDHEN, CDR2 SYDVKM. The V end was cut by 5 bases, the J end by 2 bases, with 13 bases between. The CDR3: CASSPATVGNQPQHF. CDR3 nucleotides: TGTGCCAGCAGTCCGGCGACAGTCGGCAATCAGCCCCAGCATTTT.

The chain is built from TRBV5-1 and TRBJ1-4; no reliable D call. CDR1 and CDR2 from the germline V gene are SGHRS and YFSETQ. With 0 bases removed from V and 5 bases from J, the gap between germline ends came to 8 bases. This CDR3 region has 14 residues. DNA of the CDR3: TGCGCCAGCAGCTTGGTTGGGGAGAATGAAAAACTGTTTTTT. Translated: CASSLVGENEKLFF.

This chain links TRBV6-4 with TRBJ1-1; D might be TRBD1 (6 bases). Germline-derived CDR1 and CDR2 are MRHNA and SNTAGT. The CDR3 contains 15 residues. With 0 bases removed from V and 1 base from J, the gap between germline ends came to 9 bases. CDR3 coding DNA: TGTGCCAGCAGTGACTCAGCAGGGGCGAACACTGAAGCTTTCTTT. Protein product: CASSDSAGANTEAFF.

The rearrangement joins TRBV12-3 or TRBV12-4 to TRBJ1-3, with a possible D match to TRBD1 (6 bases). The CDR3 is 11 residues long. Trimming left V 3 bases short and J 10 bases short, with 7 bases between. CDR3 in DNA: TGTGCCAGCAGTTTGCAGGGGACCATATATTTT. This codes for CASSLQGTIYF.

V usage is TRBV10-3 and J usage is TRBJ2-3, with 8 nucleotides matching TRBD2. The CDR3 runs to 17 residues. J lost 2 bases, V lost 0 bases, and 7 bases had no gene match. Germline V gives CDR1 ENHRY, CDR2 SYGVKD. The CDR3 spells CAISESPWRGDTDTQYF. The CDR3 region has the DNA TGTGCCATCAGTGAGTCGCCCTGGCGGGGGGACACAGATACGCAGTATTTT.

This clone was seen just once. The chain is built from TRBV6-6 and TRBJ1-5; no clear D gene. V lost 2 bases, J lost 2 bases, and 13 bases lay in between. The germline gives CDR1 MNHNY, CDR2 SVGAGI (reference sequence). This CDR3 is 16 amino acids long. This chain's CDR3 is CASSYRSGFGNQPQHF. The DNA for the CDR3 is TGTGCCAGCAGTTACCGTTCGGGTTTTGGCAATCAGCCCCAGCATTTT.

The CDR3 loop reads CASSFDRTVTEAFF. CDR3 sequence (DNA): TGTGCCAGCAGTTTCGACAGGACGGTTACTGAAGCTTTCTTT. The V call is TRBV5-8, the J call TRBJ1-1; perhaps TRBD1 as D (6 bases). Germline V gene lookup returns CDR1 SGHTS and CDR2 YDEGEE. Trimming left V 5 bases short and J 5 bases short, with 16 bases between. CDR3 length equals 14 residues.

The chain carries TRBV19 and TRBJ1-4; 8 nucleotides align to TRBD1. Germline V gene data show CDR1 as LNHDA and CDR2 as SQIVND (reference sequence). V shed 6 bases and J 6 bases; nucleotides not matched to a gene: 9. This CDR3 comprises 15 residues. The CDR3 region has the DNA TGTGCCAGTAGCGCCCAGGGGGCGTCGTATGAAAAACTGTTTTTT. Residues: CASSAQGASYEKLFF.

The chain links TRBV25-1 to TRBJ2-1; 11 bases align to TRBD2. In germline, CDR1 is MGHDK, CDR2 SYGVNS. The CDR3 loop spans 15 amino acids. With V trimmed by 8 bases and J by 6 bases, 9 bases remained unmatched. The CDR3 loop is CASSEGSGGANEQFF. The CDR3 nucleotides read TGTGCCAGCTCCGAGGGTAGCGGGGGGGCCAATGAGCAGTTCTTC.

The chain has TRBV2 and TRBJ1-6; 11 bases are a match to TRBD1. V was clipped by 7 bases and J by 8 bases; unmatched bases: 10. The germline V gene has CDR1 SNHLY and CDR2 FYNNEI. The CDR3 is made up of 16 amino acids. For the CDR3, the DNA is TGTGCCAGCACCGGGACAGGGGGACCGAGGGATTCACCCCTCCACTTT. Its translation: CASTGTGGPRDSPLHF.

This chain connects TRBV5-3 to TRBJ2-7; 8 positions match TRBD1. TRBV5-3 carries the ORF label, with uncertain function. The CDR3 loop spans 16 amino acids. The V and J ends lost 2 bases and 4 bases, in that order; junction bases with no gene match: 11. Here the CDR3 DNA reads TGTGCCAGAAGCTTATTTACGGGACAGGTCCGGTACGAGCAGTACTTC. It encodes CARSLFTGQVRYEQYF.